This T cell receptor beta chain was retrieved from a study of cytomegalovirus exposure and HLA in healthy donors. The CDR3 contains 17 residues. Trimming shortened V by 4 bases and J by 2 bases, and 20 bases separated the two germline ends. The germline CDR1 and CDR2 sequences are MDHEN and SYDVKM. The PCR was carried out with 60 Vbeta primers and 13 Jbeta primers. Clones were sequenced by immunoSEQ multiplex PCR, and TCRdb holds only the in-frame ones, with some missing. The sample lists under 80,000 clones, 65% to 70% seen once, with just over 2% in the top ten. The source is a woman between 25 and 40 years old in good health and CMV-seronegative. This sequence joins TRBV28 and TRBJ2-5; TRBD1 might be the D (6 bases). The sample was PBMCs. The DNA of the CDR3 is TGTGCCAGCAGTTCGATCCCCTCAGGGGCAAGTCAAGAGACCCAGTACTTC. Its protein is CASSSIPSGASQETQYF.